Listed below are T cell receptor beta chains from one sample, sequenced in a study of CD8 T cells in Susac syndrome. TCRdb redid the calling of the immunoSEQ multiplex PCR reads with MiXCR, one entry per CDR3 protein. The profile shows about 84,000 distinct CDR3 sequences, about 93% of them singletons. The sample consisted of CD8+ T cells from PBMCs. Receptor source: a human donor in good health. CDR3s include the opening cysteine and the closing phenylalanine or tryptophan. D genes are given only for firm matches. Not every row has a clone size; where given, it reads once, few, many or a size class.

clone_size: -
v_call: TRBV5-6
d_call: -
j_call: TRBJ2-7
cdr3_aa: CASSLSLLVYEQYF

clone_size: -
v_call: TRBV5-6
d_call: -
j_call: TRBJ1-5
cdr3_aa: CASSFSVSGLSNQPQHF

clone_size: few
v_call: TRBV29-1
d_call: -
j_call: TRBJ2-7
cdr3_aa: CSVEQKRSMGSEQYF

clone_size: -
v_call: TRBV6-5
d_call: -
j_call: TRBJ2-2
cdr3_aa: CASSREGMMSGELFF

clone_size: -
v_call: TRBV10-3
d_call: -
j_call: TRBJ2-7
cdr3_aa: CAISEGLVYEQYF

clone_size: -
v_call: TRBV28
d_call: -
j_call: TRBJ1-5
cdr3_aa: CASSFGKNQPQHF

clone_size: -
v_call: TRBV7-6
d_call: -
j_call: TRBJ2-7
cdr3_aa: CASSLALRGMEQYF

clone_size: -
v_call: TRBV27
d_call: TRBD1
j_call: TRBJ1-1
cdr3_aa: CASSGEGAYTEAFF

clone_size: -
v_call: TRBV6-6
d_call: -
j_call: TRBJ2-7
cdr3_aa: CASRGEWGAYEQYF

clone_size: -
v_call: TRBV5-5
d_call: TRBD2
j_call: TRBJ2-5
cdr3_aa: CASSLEGRGTQYF

clone_size: -
v_call: TRBV10-2
d_call: -
j_call: TRBJ1-1
cdr3_aa: CASRTQGGTEAFF

clone_size: -
v_call: TRBV10-1
d_call: -
j_call: TRBJ1-1
cdr3_aa: CASSERGGEAFF

clone_size: -
v_call: TRBV7-3
d_call: -
j_call: TRBJ2-1
cdr3_aa: CASSFGAEQFF

clone_size: -
v_call: TRBV6-7
d_call: -
j_call: TRBJ2-7
cdr3_aa: CATCTHRVTPTYEQYF

clone_size: once
v_call: TRBV11-1
d_call: -
j_call: TRBJ1-2
cdr3_aa: CASSSSPGPANYGYTF

clone_size: -
v_call: TRBV3-1
d_call: -
j_call: TRBJ2-1
cdr3_aa: CASSSATGPNEQFF

clone_size: -
v_call: TRBV7-9
d_call: TRBD2
j_call: TRBJ2-3
cdr3_aa: CASSALLAGGRTDTQYF

clone_size: -
v_call: TRBV18
d_call: -
j_call: TRBJ2-4
cdr3_aa: CASSPPPYDRAKNIQYF

clone_size: few
v_call: TRBV28
d_call: -
j_call: TRBJ1-1
cdr3_aa: CASSPVMVNTEAFF

clone_size: -
v_call: TRBV11-2
d_call: -
j_call: TRBJ2-7
cdr3_aa: CASSLGLQAVEQYF

clone_size: -
v_call: TRBV20-1
d_call: -
j_call: TRBJ1-1
cdr3_aa: CSARDWDTEAFF

clone_size: -
v_call: TRBV6-2/TRBV6-3
d_call: -
j_call: TRBJ1-2
cdr3_aa: CASSSRTINPGRPAILGYTF

clone_size: -
v_call: TRBV6-5
d_call: -
j_call: TRBJ1-2
cdr3_aa: CASSPGQSGGYTF

clone_size: few
v_call: TRBV27
d_call: TRBD1
j_call: TRBJ2-3
cdr3_aa: CASSRQGAGDTQYF

clone_size: -
v_call: TRBV6-4
d_call: -
j_call: TRBJ2-1
cdr3_aa: CASSDHIYNEQFF

clone_size: once
v_call: TRBV27
d_call: -
j_call: TRBJ1-6
cdr3_aa: CASSFSPPGNSPLHF

clone_size: -
v_call: TRBV29-1
d_call: -
j_call: TRBJ2-7
cdr3_aa: CSVTGDGYEQYF

clone_size: -
v_call: TRBV27
d_call: -
j_call: TRBJ2-7
cdr3_aa: CASSSDPQGWYEQYF

clone_size: -
v_call: TRBV29-1
d_call: TRBD1
j_call: TRBJ1-2
cdr3_aa: CSVKLGQGIGYTF

clone_size: once
v_call: TRBV7-9
d_call: -
j_call: TRBJ2-1
cdr3_aa: CASSFTTGLRQNEQFF

clone_size: -
v_call: TRBV30
d_call: TRBD2
j_call: TRBJ2-3
cdr3_aa: CALSPGLAGDSTDTQYF

clone_size: once
v_call: TRBV3-1
d_call: -
j_call: TRBJ1-6
cdr3_aa: CASSQDSVGSPLHF

clone_size: -
v_call: TRBV5-1
d_call: TRBD1
j_call: TRBJ2-2
cdr3_aa: CASSSGTGGNTGELFF

clone_size: -
v_call: TRBV28
d_call: TRBD1
j_call: TRBJ1-2
cdr3_aa: CASSLPRTGYGYTF

clone_size: once
v_call: TRBV5-1
d_call: -
j_call: TRBJ1-6
cdr3_aa: CASSLTLSSYNSPLHF

clone_size: -
v_call: TRBV29-1
d_call: -
j_call: TRBJ1-1
cdr3_aa: CSVGMWAGDTEAFF

clone_size: -
v_call: TRBV13
d_call: -
j_call: TRBJ2-3
cdr3_aa: CASSLRAGASTDTQYF

clone_size: once
v_call: TRBV6-2/TRBV6-3
d_call: TRBD1
j_call: TRBJ2-3
cdr3_aa: CASTDRGEADTQYF

clone_size: -
v_call: TRBV2
d_call: -
j_call: TRBJ1-5
cdr3_aa: CASTVGAGVRNQPQHF

clone_size: -
v_call: TRBV27
d_call: TRBD1
j_call: TRBJ1-2
cdr3_aa: CASSLDRAVGYTF

clone_size: -
v_call: TRBV7-6
d_call: -
j_call: TRBJ2-3
cdr3_aa: CASSWRLVLSTDTQYF